This entry describes one T cell receptor (beta chain). This record belongs to a study of blood T cell repertoires in COVID-19. Looking at the study overall: The United States, Italy and Spain were the sources of the acute and convalescent COVID-19 samples. Sources were T cells, B-cell-depleted T cells, or PBMCs; the material itself was cDNA or gDNA.

In the source study's methods: Estimation of nucleated cell counts relied on the amplification of reference gene primers. Sequencing was performed with immunoSEQ multiplex PCR; in TCRdb, only in-frame clones are kept and a portion is missing. V and J calls and clone size come straight from that table; D and trimming were deduced from the DNA. The top ten clones hold 9.8% of a sample with 150,000 to 190,000 clones, approximately 82% of them seen once. CDR1 and CDR2 from the germline V gene are KGHSH and LQKENI. The CDR3 is made up of 13 amino acids. V shed 4 bases, J shed 6 bases, and the junction held 5 bases outside the gene matches.

Sequenced material: peripheral blood. This clonotype was obtained from a woman aged 45-60 years with acute or convalescent COVID-19. The chain links TRBV18 to TRBJ1-1, with 7 bases aligning to TRBD1. The CDR3 protein is CASSRGQEAEAFF. The CDR3 coding sequence is TGTGCCAGCTCACGCGGACAGGAGGCTGAAGCTTTCTTT.